This TCR beta chain was identified during a study of cytomegalovirus exposure and HLA in healthy donors. Overall study results and limits: The tendency of first-cohort TCR clusters to co-occur in the roughly 110 validation repertoires was identified by a subsequent analysis. Rarity characterized most TCR sequences, yet some public TCRs appeared in many donors. Cytomegalovirus association was listed for about 180 TCR beta chains.

Looked up from germline, CDR1 is SEHNR and CDR2 is FQNEAQ (reference sequence). The CDR3 totals 13 residues. V was pared by 8 bases and J by 9 bases, with 10 bases of the junction left unmatched. Separation from the roughly 670-subject first cohort characterized the 120-subject validation cohort, to which the donors belonged. Produced via immunoSEQ multiplex PCR; TCRdb's table is partial and in-frame only. The sample holds 240,000 or so clones, about 90% seen once. Worth noting for this clone: What it recognizes is unknown.

The chain recombines TRBV7-9 with TRBJ2-1; 7 bases are a match to TRBD2. The TCR sequence derives from a woman between 25 and 40 years old in good health and CMV-seropositive. Sequenced material: PBMCs. The CDR3 nucleotides read TGTGCCAGCGTCGACCAGGGAGGGGCTGAGCAGTTCTTC. It encodes CASVDQGGAEQFF.